The 12 T cell receptor beta chains below come from one sample, sequenced in a study of blood T cell repertoires in COVID-19. Measured with immunoSEQ multiplex PCR; TCRdb has only the in-frame clones, and not every one. The sample lists about 140,000 clones, just under 80% occurring once. Sequencing input: peripheral blood. The receptor set was obtained from an older woman with acute or convalescent COVID-19.

The chain recombines TRBV27 with TRBJ1-1; maybe TRBD1 (5 bases). Germline V gene data show CDR1 as MNHEY and CDR2 as SMNVEV (reference sequence). CDR3 size: 12 residues. V was cut by 5 bases and J by 7 bases, with 11 bases left in between. Written as DNA, the CDR3 is TGTGCCAGCAGTAGTGGGGGGTTTGAAGCTTTCTTT. This sequence encodes CASSSGGFEAFF.

This clone appeared once. This rearrangement joins TRBV28 to TRBJ2-3; D is undetermined. Germline CDR1 is MDHEN and CDR2 is SYDVKM. The germline V and J ends were trimmed by 8 bases and 4 bases, with 19 bases remaining between them. This CDR3 has 15 residues. This CDR3 is CASGLPVGNSDTQYF. As DNA, the CDR3 is TGTGCCAGCGGGCTACCGGTGGGCAATTCAGATACGCAGTATTTT.

The J gene is TRBJ2-7, the V gene TRBV25-1, with 10 bases matching TRBD2. The CDR3 has 16 residues. Germline CDR1 MGHDK, CDR2 SYGVNS. The trim removed 2 bases at V and 7 bases at J, leaving 11 bases unmatched. This chain's CDR3 is CASSEELSSGRLEQYF. The CDR3 DNA is TGTGCCAGCAGTGAAGAGTTGAGTAGCGGGAGGTTGGAGCAGTACTTC.

The chain has TRBV5-1 and TRBJ2-5, with 15 bases fitting TRBD2. Per the germline V gene, CDR1 is SGHRS and CDR2 is YFSETQ. V trimming: 1 base; J trimming: 5 bases; junction bases outside the gene matches: 6. The length of the CDR3 is 17 residues. CDR3 amino acids: CASSLWTSGRAGETQYF. The CDR3 DNA reads TGCGCCAGCAGCTTGTGGACTAGCGGGAGGGCCGGGGAGACCCAGTACTTC.

The chain has TRBV28 and TRBJ1-5, with D unresolved. The V end lost 3 bases, the J end lost 3 bases, and 9 bases lay between the germline ends. Per the germline V gene, CDR1 is MDHEN and CDR2 is SYDVKM. CDR3 length equals 14 residues. CDR3 protein: CASSFRGHNQPQHF. The DNA of the CDR3 is TGTGCCAGCAGTTTTCGGGGTCACAATCAGCCCCAGCATTTT.

The V gene is TRBV28, the J gene TRBJ1-4; a weak D match, TRBD1 (5 bases). From germline, CDR1 is MDHEN and CDR2 SYDVKM. The CDR3 extends over 14 amino acids. Trimming stripped 6 bases from V and 5 bases from J, with 13 bases between. CDR3 sequence reads: CASSTDSLNEKLFF. CDR3 in DNA: TGTGCCAGCAGCACCGACAGCCTAAATGAAAAACTGTTTTTT.

The chain joins TRBV27 to TRBJ2-7; possibly TRBD2 for D (5 bases). The CDR3 has 14 amino acids. V lost 1 base, J lost 10 bases, and 17 bases lay in between. Germline assignment: CDR1 MNHEY and CDR2 SMNVEV (reference sequence). DNA of the CDR3: TGTGCCAGCAGTTTATTTCGGGAAGGACGGGAACAGTACTTC. Amino acids: CASSLFREGREQYF.

The table lists this clone with a few counts. The chain combines TRBV13 with TRBJ1-1; D might be TRBD1 (6 bases). CDR3 length: 13 amino acids. Trimming pared 5 bases from V and 1 base from J, leaving 8 bases between. Looked up from germline, CDR1 is PRHDT and CDR2 is FYEKMQ (reference sequence). CDR3 nucleotide sequence: TGTGCCAGCAGCCCACAGGGGAACACTGAAGCTTTCTTT. This encodes CASSPQGNTEAFF.

In its sample, this clone was seen a few times. This chain joins TRBV7-9 and TRBJ2-7; D is uncertain. Trimming cost V 1 base and J 7 bases, with 5 bases left between them. Germline V gives CDR1 SEHNR, CDR2 FQNEAQ (reference sequence). CDR3 length equals 11 residues. CDR3 in DNA: TGTGCCAGCAGCTTAGACGGGGAGCAGTACTTC. It specifies CASSLDGEQYF.

The gene calls are TRBV5-4 and TRBJ2-5; TRBD1 matches 8 bases. Germline V gives CDR1 SGHNT, CDR2 YYREEE (reference sequence). CDR3 length: 15 amino acids. V shed 0 bases, J shed 4 bases, and the junction held 5 bases outside the gene matches. The CDR3 nucleotides are TGTGCCAGCAGCTTGGCCAGGGGGCTCCTAGAGACCCAGTACTTC. It is translated as CASSLARGLLETQYF.

V usage is TRBV5-1 and J usage is TRBJ2-1, with 7 bases aligning to TRBD1. CDR1 SGHRS and CDR2 YFSETQ come from the germline V gene. Germline trimming cut 3 bases from V and 7 bases from J; bases unmatched to any gene: 10. The CDR3 loop spans 15 amino acids. The CDR3 nucleotides read TGCGCCAGCAGCTGGGCCGTGGGGACAGTGAATGAGCAGTTCTTC. This gives the protein CASSWAVGTVNEQFF.

The chain has TRBV6-5 and TRBJ1-2, with a weak D call TRBD1 (6 bases). The ends were cut back, 10 bases at V and 4 bases at J, with 22 bases in the middle. The CDR3 runs to 15 residues. The germline V gene encodes CDR1 MNHEY and CDR2 SVGAGI. This CDR3 is CATIWTATDLYGYTF. The CDR3 nucleotides read TGTGCCACCATTTGGACAGCAACCGACCTCTATGGCTACACCTTC.